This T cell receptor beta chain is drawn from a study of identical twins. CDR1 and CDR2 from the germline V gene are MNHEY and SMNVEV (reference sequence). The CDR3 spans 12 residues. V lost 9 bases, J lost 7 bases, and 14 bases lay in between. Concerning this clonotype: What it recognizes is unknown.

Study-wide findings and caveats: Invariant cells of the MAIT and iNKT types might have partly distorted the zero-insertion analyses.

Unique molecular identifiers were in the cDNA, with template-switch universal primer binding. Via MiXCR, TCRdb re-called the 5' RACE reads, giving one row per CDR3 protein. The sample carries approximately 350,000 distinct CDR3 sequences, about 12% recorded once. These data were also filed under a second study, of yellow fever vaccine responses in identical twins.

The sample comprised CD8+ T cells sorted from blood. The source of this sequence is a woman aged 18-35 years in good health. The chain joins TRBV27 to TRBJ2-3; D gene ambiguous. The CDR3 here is CASLSHSNTQYF. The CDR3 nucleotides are TGTGCCAGTCTGTCCCACTCAAATACGCAGTATTTT.